Included here is one TCR beta chain sequence, with context. Trimming took off 1 base at V and 4 bases at J, with 4 bases between the two ends. CDR1 SGHAT and CDR2 FQNNGV come from the germline V gene. The CDR3 consists of 12 residues. The protocol was immunoSEQ multiplex PCR, while the TCRdb copy is restricted to in-frame clones and leaves out a portion. The repertoire holds about 84,000 clones, roughly 87% seen once, with 8% to 10% in the top ten. The sample is drawn from a study of PD-L1 blockade in urothelial cancer. This specimen was PBMCs, taken around atezolizumab (anti-PD-L1) treatment. The clonotype comes from a man aged 65-85 years with urothelial cancer. This chain links TRBV11-2 with TRBJ2-5; D gene uncertain. CDR3 sequence reads: CASSLVRETQYF. As DNA, the CDR3 is TGTGCCAGCAGCTTAGTGCGAGAGACCCAGTACTTC.